This entry is about one TCR beta chain. Its cognate antigen is unknown. The sample originates from a study of shared clonotypes between healthy human individuals. Points from the study as a whole: The study sampled only blood, and tissue repertoires likely differ.

The CDR3 consists of 15 residues. After removal of 5 bases from V and 10 bases from J, the junction contained 6 bases not matched to a gene. Germline CDR1 and CDR2: SGHTA and FQGNSA. The protocol was immunoSEQ multiplex PCR, while the TCRdb copy is restricted to in-frame clones and leaves out a portion. The sample holds 1.6 million or so clones, approximately 97% seen once. This receptor was taken from a man between 25 and 39 years old in good health. Sequencing was performed on naive CD4+ T cells sorted from blood. Described subset: CD45RA+ positively selected. The rearrangement joins TRBV7-2 to TRBJ2-2; 14 nucleotides agree with TRBD2. The DNA of the CDR3 is TGTGCCAGCAGCCCGGGACTAGCGGGAGTTGAGGAGCTGTTTTTT. Protein sequence: CASSPGLAGVEELFF.